These T cell receptor beta chains were read from a single sample in a study of blood T cell repertoires in COVID-19. Some clones are missing from TCRdb's copy, which holds only in-frame ones; the method was immunoSEQ multiplex PCR. The data show around 300,000 clones, roughly 90% seen once. Sequences were obtained from PBMCs or T cells enriched from blood (not recorded which). Source of these receptors: a woman in her thirties or forties who had recovered from COVID-19. CDR3s include the opening cysteine and the closing phenylalanine or tryptophan. The order of the fields is D gene, J gene, clone size, V gene, CDR3 protein, CDR3 DNA. D genes are given only for firm matches. Where a row states a size, it is once, few, many or the class of an expanded clone; other rows omit it.

D: NA; J: TRBJ1-1; size: NA; V: TRBV18; CDR3: CASSPLDRNTEAFF; DNA: TGTGCCAGCTCACCATTAGACAGGAACACTGAAGCTTTCTTT
D: TRBD2; J: TRBJ2-1; size: NA; V: TRBV18; CDR3: CASSPGGGIANEQFF; DNA: TGTGCCAGCTCACCGGGCGGGGGGATCGCTAATGAGCAGTTCTTC
D: NA; J: TRBJ1-5; size: once; V: TRBV5-5; CDR3: CASSPQGNRQPQHF; DNA: TGTGCCAGCAGCCCCCAGGGAAACCGGCAGCCCCAGCATTTT
D: TRBD1; J: TRBJ1-2; size: NA; V: TRBV27; CDR3: CASSSPHRGEDGYTF; DNA: TGTGCCAGCAGTTCCCCCCACAGGGGGGAGGATGGCTACACCTTC
D: NA; J: TRBJ2-1; size: NA; V: TRBV9; CDR3: CASSPSLGGSYNEQFF; DNA: TGTGCCAGCAGCCCCTCTCTCGGGGGTTCCTACAATGAGCAGTTCTTC
D: NA; J: TRBJ1-5; size: NA; V: TRBV19; CDR3: CASSKTGTNQPQHF; DNA: TGTGCCAGTAGTAAAACAGGGACCAATCAGCCCCAGCATTTT
D: NA; J: TRBJ1-6; size: few; V: TRBV5-4; CDR3: CASSVVASNSPLHF; DNA: TGTGCCAGCAGCGTCGTGGCTAGCAATTCACCCCTCCACTTT
D: TRBD1; J: TRBJ1-2; size: NA; V: TRBV4-1; CDR3: CASSQQDRGQGAGYTF; DNA: TGCGCCAGCAGCCAACAAGATCGAGGACAGGGGGCAGGCTACACCTTC
D: TRBD1; J: TRBJ2-5; size: NA; V: TRBV19; CDR3: CASSINRGKETQYF; DNA: TGTGCCAGTAGTATCAACAGGGGCAAAGAGACCCAGTACTTC
D: NA; J: TRBJ1-1; size: NA; V: TRBV6-5; CDR3: CASNPREGTEAFF; DNA: TGTGCCAGCAATCCCAGGGAGGGCACTGAAGCTTTCTTT
D: NA; J: TRBJ1-1; size: NA; V: TRBV24-1; CDR3: CATSARGGSSEAFF; DNA: TGTGCCACCAGTGCACGGGGGGGGTCTTCTGAAGCTTTCTTT
D: NA; J: TRBJ2-7; size: NA; V: TRBV7-7; CDR3: CASSLRDSPNYEQYF; DNA: TGTGCTAGCAGCTTACGGGACTCGCCCAACTACGAGCAGTACTTC
D: NA; J: TRBJ1-2; size: NA; V: TRBV24-1; CDR3: CATSEDSQGYTF; DNA: TGTGCCACCAGTGAAGACAGCCAGGGCTACACCTTC
D: NA; J: TRBJ1-4; size: NA; V: TRBV25-1; CDR3: CASSEYRTVNEKLFF; DNA: TGTGCCAGCAGTGAATACCGAACGGTGAATGAAAAACTGTTTTTT
D: NA; J: TRBJ1-1; size: NA; V: TRBV5-1; CDR3: CASSLVGGLNTEAFF; DNA: TGCGCCAGCAGCTTGGTAGGGGGTTTGAACACTGAAGCTTTCTTT
D: TRBD1; J: TRBJ1-4; size: NA; V: TRBV2; CDR3: CASSVTPGQGAREKLFF; DNA: TGTGCCAGCAGTGTAACGCCGGGGCAGGGGGCCCGTGAAAAACTGTTTTTT
D: NA; J: TRBJ2-7; size: NA; V: TRBV21-1; CDR3: CASSLQQIYEQYF; DNA: TGTGCCAGCAGCCTCCAACAGATCTACGAGCAGTACTTC
D: TRBD2; J: TRBJ2-7; size: NA; V: TRBV7-2; CDR3: CASSLAWSGRANEQYF; DNA: TGTGCCAGCAGCTTAGCGTGGAGCGGGAGGGCCAACGAGCAGTACTTC
D: NA; J: TRBJ1-1; size: NA; V: TRBV29-1; CDR3: CSVSLSWNTEAFF; DNA: TGCAGCGTTAGTCTAAGTTGGAACACTGAAGCTTTCTTT
D: NA; J: TRBJ1-3; size: few; V: TRBV9; CDR3: CASSVLGDTIYF; DNA: TGTGCCAGCAGCGTATTAGGGGACACCATATATTTT
D: NA; J: TRBJ2-2; size: NA; V: TRBV7-9; CDR3: CASSPSGSTGELFF; DNA: TGTGCCAGCAGCCCCAGTGGGAGCACCGGGGAGCTGTTTTTT
D: NA; J: TRBJ1-1; size: NA; V: TRBV21-1; CDR3: CASSDPGQEVNTEAFF; DNA: TGTGCCAGCAGCGACCCGGGACAGGAGGTGAACACTGAAGCTTTCTTT
D: TRBD1; J: TRBJ1-1; size: NA; V: TRBV6-5; CDR3: CASSYTGQGTEAFF; DNA: TGTGCCAGCAGTTACACAGGACAGGGGACGGAAGCTTTCTTT
D: NA; J: TRBJ2-5; size: NA; V: TRBV2; CDR3: CASSEALGGETQYF; DNA: TGTGCCAGCAGTGAAGCGCTTGGCGGCGAGACCCAGTACTTC
D: TRBD2; J: TRBJ2-7; size: NA; V: TRBV4-2; CDR3: CASSEREGLVNEQYF; DNA: TGTGCCAGCAGCGAGCGGGAGGGCTTGGTCAACGAGCAGTACTTC
D: TRBD2; J: TRBJ2-5; size: NA; V: TRBV7-2; CDR3: CASSPIAGASTQETQYF; DNA: TGTGCCAGCAGCCCTATAGCGGGAGCGTCTACCCAAGAGACCCAGTACTTC